What follows are 6 T cell receptor beta chains derived from one specimen sequenced in a study of low-dose radiotherapy and immunotherapy resistance in tumors. First-strand cDNA relied on TRAV- and TRBV-specific primers spanning alpha and beta chains. TCR amplification ran 20 PCR cycles using constant-region and V-primer adapter primers. TCRdb independently ran MiXCR on the reads; one entry per CDR3 protein. The data show 60,000 or so distinct CDR3 sequences, more than 20% seen once. Indicated time point: before trial treatment. Sequenced material: PBMCs, taken before treatment. These receptors were obtained from a male donor with rectosigmoid adenocarcinoma.

The table lists this clonotype with many counts. The rearrangement links TRBV27 to TRBJ2-7; D tentatively fits TRBD1 or TRBD2 (5 bases each). The CDR3 is 14 residues long. The V gene's germline CDR1 is MNHEY and CDR2 SMNVEV (reference sequence). The V end was cut by 5 bases, the J end by 3 bases, with 14 bases between. This CDR3 is CASSRGTDIYEQYF. CDR3 DNA sequence: TGTGCCAGCAGTCGGGGAACGGACATCTACGAGCAGTACTTC.

In the case of this clonotype: This is likely an artifact of a read error, given a far larger clone one base away. This chain uses TRBV20-1 with TRBJ2-7; 7 nucleotides agree with TRBD2. Germline V gene lookup returns CDR1 DFQATT and CDR2 SNEGSKA (reference sequence). The CDR3 is 15 residues long. The CDR3, as DNA: TGCAGCACCCGGGGGGACCCTAGCTCCTACAATGAGCAGTACTTC. Translating gives CSTRGDPSSYNEQYF.

This clonotype showed up many times. The chain recombines TRBV7-9 with TRBJ2-1; no reliable D call. Germline V gene sequence: CDR1 SEHNR, CDR2 FQNEAQ (reference sequence). The CDR3 extends over 12 amino acids. Trimming removed 8 bases from V and 0 bases from J, with 5 bases in between. CDR3 protein: CASPSSYNEQFF. As DNA, the CDR3 is TGTGCCAGCCCGAGCTCCTACAATGAGCAGTTCTTC.

As regards this clonotype: A far larger clone is one nucleotide away, so this likely arose from a read error. The chain combines TRBV28 with TRBJ2-1, with 12 nucleotides matching TRBD1. V lost 5 bases to trimming and J lost 10 bases; unmatched junction nucleotides: 12. In germline, CDR1 is MDHEN, CDR2 SYDVKM. This CDR3 comprises 16 residues. The CDR3, as DNA: TGTGCCAGCAGTCGCTGGGGACAGGGGGCTCGCTACGAGCAGTTCTTC. This codes for CASSRWGQGARYEQFF.

This clonotype came up many times. The chain employs TRBV12-3 or TRBV12-4 and TRBJ1-1; tentative D call: TRBD1 (5 bases). The V end lost 2 bases, the J end lost 4 bases, and 11 bases lay between the germline ends. This CDR3 is 14 amino acids long. CDR3 in DNA: TGTGCCAGCAGTTTACAGGGAATGGCCACTGAAGCTTTCTTT. The encoded protein is CASSLQGMATEAFF.

V and J are TRBV5-4 and TRBJ2-3; D gene uncertain. With 2 bases removed from V and 4 bases from J, the gap between germline ends came to 11 bases. This CDR3 has 14 amino acids. CDR1 SGHNT and CDR2 YYREEE come from the germline V gene (reference sequence). CDR3 loop: CASSLIGFSDTQYF. The CDR3 nucleotides read TGTGCCAGCAGCTTAATAGGGTTCTCAGATACGCAGTATTTT. Combining the CDR3 with reference TRBV5-4 and TRBJ2-3 gives the whole variable domain ETGVTQSPTHLIKTRGQQVTLRCSSQSGHNTVSWYQQALGQGPQFIFQYYREEENGRGNFPPRFSGLQFPNYSSELNVNALELDDSALYLCASSLIGFSDTQYFGPGTRLTVL.